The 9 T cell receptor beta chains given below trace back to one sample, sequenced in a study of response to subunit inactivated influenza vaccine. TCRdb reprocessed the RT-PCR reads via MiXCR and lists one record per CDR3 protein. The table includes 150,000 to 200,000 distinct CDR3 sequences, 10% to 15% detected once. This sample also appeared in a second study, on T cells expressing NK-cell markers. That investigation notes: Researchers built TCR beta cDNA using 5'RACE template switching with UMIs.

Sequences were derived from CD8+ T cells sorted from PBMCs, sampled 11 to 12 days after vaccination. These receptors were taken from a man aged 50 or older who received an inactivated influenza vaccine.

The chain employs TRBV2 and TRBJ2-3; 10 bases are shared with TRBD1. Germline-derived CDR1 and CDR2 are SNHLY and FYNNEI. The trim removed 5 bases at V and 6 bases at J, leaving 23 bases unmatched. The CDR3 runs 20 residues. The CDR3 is CASSTPEGQGTKGGTDTQYF. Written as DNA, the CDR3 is TGTGCCAGCAGTACTCCAGAGGGACAGGGGACGAAGGGTGGAACGGATACGCAGTATTTT.

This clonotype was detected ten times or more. CDR3 sequence: CASSQEWGSNTEAFF. The CDR3 DNA reads as TGCGCCAGCAGCCAAGAGTGGGGCTCGAACACTGAAGCTTTCTTT. This chain connects TRBV4-3 to TRBJ1-1; D might be TRBD1 (5 bases). Germline V CDR1 and CDR2: LGHNA, YSLEER. This CDR3 is 15 amino acids long. The V gene lost 0 bases and the J gene lost 1 base, with 9 bases spanning the gap.

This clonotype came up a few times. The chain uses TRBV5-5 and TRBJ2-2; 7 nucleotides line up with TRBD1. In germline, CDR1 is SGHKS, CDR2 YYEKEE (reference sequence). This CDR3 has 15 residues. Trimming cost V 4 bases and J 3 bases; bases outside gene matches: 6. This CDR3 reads CASSLDRSHTGELFF. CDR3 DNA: TGTGCCAGCAGCCTGGACAGGTCCCACACCGGGGAGCTGTTTTTT.

The CDR3 loop reads CASSEESGKQFF. CDR3 in DNA: TGTGCCAGCAGTGAGGAGAGCGGCAAGCAGTTCTTC. The rearrangement joins TRBV2 to TRBJ2-1, with a weak D call TRBD2 (5 bases). Trimming removed 3 bases at V and 11 bases at J, with 11 bases between. Germline assignment: CDR1 SNHLY and CDR2 FYNNEI. This CDR3 has 12 amino acids.

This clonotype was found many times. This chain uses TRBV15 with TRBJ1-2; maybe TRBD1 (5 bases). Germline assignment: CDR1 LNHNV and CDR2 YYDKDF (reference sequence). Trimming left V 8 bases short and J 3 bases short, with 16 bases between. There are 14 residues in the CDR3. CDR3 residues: CATSPGTQDYGYTF. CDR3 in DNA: TGTGCCACCTCTCCTGGGACCCAAGACTATGGCTACACCTTC.

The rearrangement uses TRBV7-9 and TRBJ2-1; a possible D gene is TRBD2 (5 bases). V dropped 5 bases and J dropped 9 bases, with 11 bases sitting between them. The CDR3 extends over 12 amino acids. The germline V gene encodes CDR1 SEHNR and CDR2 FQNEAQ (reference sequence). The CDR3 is CASSLSGGEQFF. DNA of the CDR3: TGTGCCAGCAGCCTCAGCGGTGGTGAGCAGTTCTTC.

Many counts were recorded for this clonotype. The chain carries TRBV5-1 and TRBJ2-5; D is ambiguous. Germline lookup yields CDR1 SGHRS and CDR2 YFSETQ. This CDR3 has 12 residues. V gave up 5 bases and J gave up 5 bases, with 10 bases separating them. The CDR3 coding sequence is TGCGCCAGCAGTCTCCCTGGGGAGACCCAGTACTTC. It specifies CASSLPGETQYF.

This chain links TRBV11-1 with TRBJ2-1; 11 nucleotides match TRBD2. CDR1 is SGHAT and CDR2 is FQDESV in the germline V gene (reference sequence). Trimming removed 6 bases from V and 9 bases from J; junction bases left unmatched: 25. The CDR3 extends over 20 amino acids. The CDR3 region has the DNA TGTGCCAGCAGGGTCTCCGATACTAGCGGGAGTTGGGCCAAGGAGGGTGAGCAGTTCTTC. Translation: CASRVSDTSGSWAKEGEQFF.

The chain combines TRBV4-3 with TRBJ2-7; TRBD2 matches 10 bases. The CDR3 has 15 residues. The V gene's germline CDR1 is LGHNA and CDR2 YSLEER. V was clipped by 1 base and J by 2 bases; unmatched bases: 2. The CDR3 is CASSQGAGGTYEQYF. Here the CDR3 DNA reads TGCGCCAGCAGCCAAGGAGCGGGGGGGACCTACGAGCAGTACTTC.